This TCR beta chain was retrieved from a study of metastatic and nonmetastatic thyroid tumors. Study context: It was across blood and tumor or nodule tissue from malignant and benign thyroid patients that repertoires were compared.

Study-wide results and caveats: Within blood and tumor, benign nodules reportedly had significantly lower TCR beta diversity than malignant thyroid tumors did.

Patients were all untreated before their thyroid surgery. As processed by the authors: Built for papillary thyroid cancer, a distant-metastasis classifier drew on CDR3 differences across clinicopathological groups. TCRdb re-processed the PCR reads through MiXCR. Clone size and V and J calls follow TCRdb, not the original study. The sample carries about 50,000 clones, roughly 4% recorded once. The germline V gene encodes CDR1 PRHDT and CDR2 FYEKMQ (reference sequence). CDR3 length equals 13 residues. Trimming removed 5 bases from V and 4 bases from J, with 11 bases in between. Turning to this clone: The antigen is undetermined.

V and J are TRBV13 and TRBJ1-2, with a possible D match to TRBD1 (5 bases). The clonotype was recovered from a female donor with papillary thyroid cancer or a benign thyroid nodule (not recorded which). Some clones in this sample may be carry-over from other donors' samples. Specimen: blood. This CDR3 reads CASSDDSVYGYTF. CDR3 in DNA: TGTGCCAGCAGCGACGACAGTGTCTATGGCTACACCTTC.